The 12 T cell receptor beta chains listed next were all sequenced from one sample in a study of response to subunit inactivated influenza vaccine. TCRdb recomputed calls from the RT-PCR reads with MiXCR, one row per CDR3 protein. Of approximately 530,000 distinct CDR3 sequences listed, 10% to 15% were seen once; the top ten hold around 13%. Specimen: PBMCs from blood, collected about 6 weeks after vaccination. The receptors here all came from a man aged 45 to 65 who received an inactivated influenza vaccine.

This chain uses TRBV24-1 with TRBJ2-1; D is possibly TRBD2 (6 bases). The CDR3 is 13 residues long. CDR1 is KGHDR and CDR2 is SFDVKD in the germline V gene. V lost 8 bases, J lost 5 bases, and 12 bases lay in between. The CDR3 sequence: CATIGGKNNEQFF. The CDR3 DNA is TGTGCCACCATCGGCGGGAAAAACAATGAGCAGTTCTTC.

The chain carries TRBV7-2 and TRBJ2-7, with 7 bases identical to TRBD2. This CDR3 has 14 residues. The germline gives CDR1 SGHTA, CDR2 FQGNSA. Trimming cost V 6 bases and J 0 bases; bases outside gene matches: 5. This CDR3 reads CASRLTSASYEQYF. The CDR3 nucleotides read TGTGCCAGCAGACTAACTAGCGCCTCCTACGAGCAGTACTTC.

This clonotype appeared many times. The chain carries TRBV29-1 and TRBJ1-5; 7 bases match TRBD1. CDR3 length equals 13 residues. Germline CDR1 is SQVTM and CDR2 is ANQGSEA. With V trimmed by 7 bases and J by 5 bases, 8 bases remained unmatched. The CDR3 DNA is TGCAGCGCTGCCCAGGGGGAAGATCAGCCCCAGCATTTT. It codes for CSAAQGEDQPQHF.

This chain links TRBV7-9 with TRBJ2-3; D might be TRBD1 (5 bases). The germline V and J ends were trimmed by 1 base and 1 base, with 9 bases remaining between them. Per germline, CDR1 SEHNR and CDR2 FQNEAQ (reference sequence). The CDR3 contains 15 residues. The CDR3 region is CASSLEGWRTDTQYF. The CDR3 region has the DNA TGTGCCAGCAGCTTAGAGGGGTGGCGCACAGATACGCAGTATTTT.

This clonotype has at least ten counts. V is TRBV20-1 and J is TRBJ2-7; either TRBD1 or TRBD2 may fit D (5 bases each). The CDR3 totals 15 residues. CDR1 is DFQATT, CDR2 SNEGSKA, per germline (reference sequence). With 3 bases removed from V and 3 bases from J, the gap between germline ends came to 18 bases. The CDR3 here is CSASRGRDRSYEQYF. The CDR3, as DNA: TGCAGTGCTAGCCGCGGCCGGGACCGCAGCTACGAGCAGTACTTC.

This clonotype was seen at least ten times. CDR3 protein: CASSLVGTGSVAYEQYF. CDR3 DNA: TGCGCCAGCAGCTTGGTGGGAACAGGGAGCGTCGCCTACGAGCAGTACTTC. The chain employs TRBV5-1 and TRBJ2-7; a weak D match, TRBD1 (6 bases). Germline V gene lookup returns CDR1 SGHRS and CDR2 YFSETQ. This CDR3 has 17 amino acids. The V end was cut by 0 bases, the J end by 2 bases, with 18 bases between.

This clonotype came up a few times. The CDR3 region is CAISESGSAREQYF. The CDR3 region has the DNA TGTGCCATCAGTGAGTCAGGGAGCGCCCGGGAGCAGTACTTC. The rearrangement uses TRBV10-3 and TRBJ2-7; D might be TRBD2 (5 bases). Germline V gene sequence: CDR1 ENHRY, CDR2 SYGVKD. The CDR3 has 14 amino acids. V was shortened by 0 bases and J by 7 bases, with 13 bases between the two germline ends.

Points on this clonotype: A much larger clone differs by one base, so this may be a read error. The chain is built from TRBV5-1 and TRBJ1-2; D not certain. Germline lookup yields CDR1 SGHRS and CDR2 YFSETQ. The V gene lost 0 bases and the J gene lost 4 bases, with 10 bases spanning the gap. The CDR3 spans 14 residues. The CDR3 bases are TGCGCCAGCAGCTTGGGAGACATAAGCTATGGCTACACCTTC. It codes for CASSLGDISYGYTF.

This clonotype was counted ten times or more. The chain joins TRBV12-3 or TRBV12-4 to TRBJ1-2, with D perhaps TRBD1 (5 bases). CDR3 length: 14 residues. Trimming cost V 1 base and J 1 base, with 7 bases left between them. The CDR3 nucleotides are TGTGCCAGCAGTTTAGACAGGAATAACTATGGCTACACCTTC. Its translation is CASSLDRNNYGYTF.

Only a few counts were recorded for this clonotype. V and J are TRBV28 and TRBJ1-1; D gene unclear. V was pared by 1 base and J by 6 bases, with 15 bases between. This CDR3 is 15 amino acids long. Germline-derived CDR1 and CDR2 are MDHEN and SYDVKM. CDR3 protein: CASSLSFHAGPEAFF. In DNA, the CDR3 is TGTGCCAGCAGTTTATCCTTCCATGCGGGTCCTGAAGCTTTCTTT.

V is TRBV28 and J is TRBJ1-5; D is perhaps TRBD1 (5 bases). Germline CDR1 MDHEN, CDR2 SYDVKM. The CDR3 loop spans 16 amino acids. V gave up 6 bases and J gave up 5 bases, with 20 bases separating them. The CDR3 bases are TGTGCCAGCAGATTCTTGACAGTCAGCCTCGATCAGCCCCAGCATTTT. This encodes CASRFLTVSLDQPQHF.

This clonotype was observed at least ten times. CDR3 residues: CASSLSRREQPQHF. The DNA for the CDR3 is TGTGCCAGCAGTTTAAGTCGCAGGGAACAGCCCCAGCATTTT. The chain joins TRBV12-3 or TRBV12-4 to TRBJ1-5, with a weak D call TRBD1 (5 bases). The germline V and J ends were trimmed by 2 bases and 7 bases, with 12 bases remaining between them. The CDR3 loop spans 14 amino acids.